Detailed here is one TCR beta chain. Its target is not known. This sample stems from a study of cytomegalovirus exposure and HLA in healthy donors. CDR1 and CDR2 (germline): SNHLY, FYNNEI. The CDR3 covers 12 residues. The germline V and J ends were trimmed by 9 bases and 5 bases, with 13 bases remaining between them. Notes on the study in general: Using the classifier, cytomegalovirus status was reportedly diagnosed with high specificity and sensitivity. Three CMV-associated chains proved CMV antigen-specific in vitro.

Using immunoSEQ multiplex PCR, the repertoire was profiled, and TCRdb retains in-frame clones only, with some absent. The data contain some 120,000 clones, roughly 90% of them seen just once; the ten biggest clones take up about 2.1%. This clonotype was obtained from a woman aged 18-35 years in good health and CMV-seronegative. Input material: PBMCs. The chain recombines TRBV2 with TRBJ2-5, with D possibly being TRBD1 (6 bases). In nucleotides, the CDR3 is TGTGCCAGATCAGGGGTTCGTGAGACCCAGTACTTC. Protein: CARSGVRETQYF.